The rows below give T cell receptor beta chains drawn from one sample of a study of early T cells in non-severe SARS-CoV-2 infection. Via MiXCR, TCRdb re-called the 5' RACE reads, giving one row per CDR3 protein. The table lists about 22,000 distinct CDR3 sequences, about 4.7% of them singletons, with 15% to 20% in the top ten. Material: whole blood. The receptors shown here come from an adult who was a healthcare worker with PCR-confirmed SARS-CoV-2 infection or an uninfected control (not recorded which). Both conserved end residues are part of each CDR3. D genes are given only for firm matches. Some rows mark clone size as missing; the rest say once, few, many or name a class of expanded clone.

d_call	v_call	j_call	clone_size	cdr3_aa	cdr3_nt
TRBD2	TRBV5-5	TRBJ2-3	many	CASSLAWLAGADTQYF	TGTGCCAGCAGTCTGGCTTGGCTAGCGGGCGCAGATACGCAGTATTTT
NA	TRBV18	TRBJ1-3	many	CASSPKQPGNTIYF	TGTGCCAGCTCACCAAAACAGCCGGGAAACACCATATATTTT
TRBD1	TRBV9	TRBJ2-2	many	CASSGAGTGTPGELFF	TGTGCCAGCAGCGGAGCCGGGACAGGGACCCCCGGGGAGCTGTTTTTT
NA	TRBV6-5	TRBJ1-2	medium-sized	CASSPRQSRYGYTF	TGTGCCAGCAGTCCCCGACAGAGCCGTTATGGCTACACCTTC
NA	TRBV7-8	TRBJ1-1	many	CASSFRPGVSGTEAFF	TGTGCCAGCAGCTTTCGCCCGGGGGTTTCGGGCACTGAAGCTTTCTTT
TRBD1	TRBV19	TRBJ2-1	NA	CASSITGAYNEQFF	TGTGCCAGTAGTATCACAGGGGCCTACAATGAGCAGTTCTTC
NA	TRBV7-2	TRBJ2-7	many	CASSLGTGSGEQYF	TGTGCCAGCAGCTTGGGGACCGGGAGTGGCGAGCAGTACTTC
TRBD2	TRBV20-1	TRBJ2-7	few	CSASGTSGGGNYEQYF	TGCAGTGCTAGTGGGACTAGCGGGGGAGGCAACTACGAGCAGTACTTC
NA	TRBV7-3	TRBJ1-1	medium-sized	CASSYARQYEAFF	TGTGCCAGCAGCTACGCCAGACAGTATGAAGCTTTCTTT
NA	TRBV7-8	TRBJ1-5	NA	CASSVMGGVVNQPQHF	TGTGCCAGCAGTGTGATGGGGGGGGTCGTAAATCAGCCCCAGCATTTT
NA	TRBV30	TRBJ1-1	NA	CARSENTEAFF	TGTGCCCGTTCCGAAAACACTGAAGCTTTCTTT
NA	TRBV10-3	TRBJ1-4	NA	CAISLSLNEKLFF	TGTGCCATCAGTTTGAGCCTTAATGAAAAACTGTTTTTT
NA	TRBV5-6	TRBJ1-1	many	CASSGGRVLEAFF	TGTGCCAGCAGCGGGGGTAGGGTCCTTGAAGCTTTCTTT
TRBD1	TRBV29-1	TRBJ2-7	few	CSVEEFPGQGSYEQYF	TGCAGCGTTGAAGAGTTCCCGGGACAGGGCTCCTACGAGCAGTACTTC
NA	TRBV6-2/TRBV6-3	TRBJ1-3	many	CASSRRDSGNTIYF	TGTGCCAGCAGCCGCCGGGACTCAGGAAACACCATATATTTT
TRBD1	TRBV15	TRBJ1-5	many	CATRRTGAVGNQPQHF	TGTGCCACCCGCCGGACAGGGGCAGTGGGCAATCAGCCCCAGCATTTT
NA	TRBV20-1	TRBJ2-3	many	CSARVEGSSTDTQYF	TGCAGTGCTAGAGTAGAGGGGTCAAGCACAGATACGCAGTATTTT
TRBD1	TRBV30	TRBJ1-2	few	CAWTVGTGFYGYTF	TGTGCCTGGACCGTAGGGACAGGGTTCTATGGCTACACCTTC
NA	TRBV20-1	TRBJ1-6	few	CSARSSYNSPLHF	TGCAGTGCTAGGAGCTCCTATAATTCACCCCTCCACTTT
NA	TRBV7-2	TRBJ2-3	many	CASSLDSRGTDTQYF	TGTGCCAGCAGCTTAGATAGTCGGGGTACAGATACGCAGTATTTT
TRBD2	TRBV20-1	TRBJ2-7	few	CSARTAGTRSDEQYF	TGCAGTGCCAGAACCGCCGGGACTAGGTCCGACGAGCAGTACTTC
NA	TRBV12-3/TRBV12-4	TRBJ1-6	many	CASSSRGSGNSPLHF	TGTGCCAGCAGCAGCAGGGGTTCGGGTAATTCACCCCTCCACTTT
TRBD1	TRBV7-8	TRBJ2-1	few	CASSPGAGGSYNEQFF	TGTGCCAGCAGCCCAGGGGCAGGGGGTTCTTACAATGAGCAGTTCTTC
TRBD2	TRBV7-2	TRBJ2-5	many	CASSLSAGGPQYF	TGTGCCAGCAGCTTATCGGCGGGGGGCCCCCAGTACTTC
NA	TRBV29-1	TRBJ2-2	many	CSVNHGSGELFF	TGCAGCGTCAACCACGGCTCGGGGGAGCTGTTTTTT
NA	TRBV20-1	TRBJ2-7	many	CSARGGSHEQYF	TGCAGTGCTAGAGGTGGGTCCCACGAGCAGTACTTC
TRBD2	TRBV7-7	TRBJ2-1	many	CASSLRGGLNEQFF	TGTGCTAGCAGCCTGCGGGGGGGCCTCAATGAGCAGTTCTTC
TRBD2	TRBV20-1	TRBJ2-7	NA	CSASPGLASYEQYF	TGCAGTGCTAGCCCAGGACTAGCTTCCTACGAGCAGTACTTC
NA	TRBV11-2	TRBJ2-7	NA	CASSPHTGPSYEQYF	TGTGCCAGCAGCCCCCACACGGGTCCTTCTTACGAGCAGTACTTC
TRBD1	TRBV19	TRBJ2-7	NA	CASSISQGASEQYF	TGTGCCAGTAGTATAAGTCAGGGGGCCTCCGAGCAGTACTTC
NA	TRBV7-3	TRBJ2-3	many	CASSSVGRGAMPDTQYF	TGTGCCAGCAGCTCCGTCGGCCGGGGGGCTATGCCAGATACGCAGTATTTT
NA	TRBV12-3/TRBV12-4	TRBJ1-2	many	CASSLDDYGYTF	TGTGCCAGCAGTTTGGATGACTATGGCTACACCTTC
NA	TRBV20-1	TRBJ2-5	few	CSASRGQTGGLQETQYF	TGCAGTGCTAGTCGAGGCCAAACGGGGGGCCTTCAAGAGACCCAGTACTTC
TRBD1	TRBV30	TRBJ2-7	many	CAWSWGQGTYEQYF	TGTGCCTGGAGTTGGGGACAGGGAACCTACGAGCAGTACTTC
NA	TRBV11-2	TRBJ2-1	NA	CASSPRPDSSYNEQFF	TGTGCCAGCAGCCCGAGACCCGACAGCTCCTACAATGAGCAGTTCTTC
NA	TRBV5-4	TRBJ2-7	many	CASSVGLLTYEQYF	TGTGCCAGCAGCGTGGGACTCCTAACCTACGAGCAGTACTTC
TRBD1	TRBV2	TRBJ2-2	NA	CASRRDRGVTGELFF	TGTGCCAGCAGACGGGACAGGGGAGTTACCGGGGAGCTGTTTTTT
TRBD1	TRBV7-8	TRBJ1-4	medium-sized	CASSQGQGSEKLFF	TGTGCCAGCAGCCAGGGACAGGGGAGTGAAAAACTGTTTTTT
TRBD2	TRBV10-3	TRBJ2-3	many	CATLATGTDTQYF	TGTGCCACACTAGCGACCGGCACAGATACGCAGTATTTT
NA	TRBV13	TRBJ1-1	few	CASSPPGGGADTEAFF	TGTGCCAGCAGCCCGCCCGGGGGGGGGGCGGACACTGAAGCTTTCTTT
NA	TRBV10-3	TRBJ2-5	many	CAISESDYGGGETQYF	TGTGCCATCAGTGAGTCCGACTACGGGGGCGGCGAGACCCAGTACTTC
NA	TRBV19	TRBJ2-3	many	CASSMGRRTDTQYF	TGTGCCAGTAGCATGGGGAGACGCACAGATACGCAGTATTTT
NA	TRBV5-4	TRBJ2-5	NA	CASSPVGEETQYF	TGTGCCAGCAGCCCGGTGGGGGAGGAGACCCAGTACTTC